Below, 2 T cell receptor beta chains from the same sample are listed, as sequenced in a study of T cell responses to AZD1222 COVID-19 vaccine. TCRdb's table, derived via immunoSEQ multiplex PCR, lists solely in-frame clones and lacks some. The table shows approximately 150,000 clones, with about 92% occurring only once. Sequencing used peripheral blood, obtained on day 0 of AZD1222 vaccination. The origin of the receptors is an adult in good health.

The chain joins TRBV19 to TRBJ2-2; TRBD2 agrees at 14 bases. CDR3 length: 19 amino acids. V was pared by 5 bases and J by 1 base, with 9 bases of the junction left unmatched. Germline V gene sequence: CDR1 LNHDA, CDR2 SQIVND (reference sequence). CDR3 region: CASSLMGLAGELNTGELFF. The CDR3 bases are TGTGCCAGTAGTCTCATGGGACTAGCGGGAGAGCTGAACACCGGGGAGCTGTTTTTT. The full variable domain, rest sourced from reference TRBV19 and TRBJ2-2, is DGGITQSPKYLFRKEGQNVTLSCEQNLNHDAMYWYRQDPGQGLRLIYYSQIVNDFQKGDIAEGYSVSREKKESFPLTVTSAQKNPTAFYLCASSLMGLAGELNTGELFFGEGSRLTVL.

The chain joins TRBV6-5 to TRBJ2-1, with no clear D. The V gene's germline CDR1 is MNHEY and CDR2 SVGAGI. V was clipped by 7 bases and J by 3 bases, with 13 bases between them. CDR3 size: 14 residues. The CDR3 DNA sequence: TGTGCCAGCAATCCCGGCACTCTCTACAATGAGCAGTTCTTC. Protein product: CASNPGTLYNEQFF.